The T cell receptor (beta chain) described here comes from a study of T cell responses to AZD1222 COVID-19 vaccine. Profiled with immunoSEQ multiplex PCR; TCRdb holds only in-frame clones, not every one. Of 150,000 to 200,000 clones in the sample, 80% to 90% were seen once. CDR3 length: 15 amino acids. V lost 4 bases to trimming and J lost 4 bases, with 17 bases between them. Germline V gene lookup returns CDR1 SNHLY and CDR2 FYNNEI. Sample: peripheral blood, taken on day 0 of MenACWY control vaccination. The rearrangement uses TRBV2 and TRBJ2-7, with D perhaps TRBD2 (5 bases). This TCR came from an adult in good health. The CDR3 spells CASSVRGNSFYEQYF. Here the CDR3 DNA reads TGTGCCAGCAGTGTAAGAGGGAATAGCTTTTACGAGCAGTACTTC.